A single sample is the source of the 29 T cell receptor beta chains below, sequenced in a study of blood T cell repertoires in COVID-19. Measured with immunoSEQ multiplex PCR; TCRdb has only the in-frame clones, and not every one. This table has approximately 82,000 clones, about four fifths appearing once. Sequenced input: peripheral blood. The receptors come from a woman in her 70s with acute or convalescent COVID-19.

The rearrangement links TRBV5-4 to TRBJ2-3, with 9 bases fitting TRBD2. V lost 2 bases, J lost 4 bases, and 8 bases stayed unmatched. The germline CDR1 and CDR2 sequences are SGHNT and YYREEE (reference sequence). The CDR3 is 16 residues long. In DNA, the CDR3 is TGTGCCAGCAGCTTTCAGCGGGGGGTAGGTCCAGATACGCAGTATTTT. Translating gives CASSFQRGVGPDTQYF.

The CDR3 region has the DNA TGTGCCAGCAGCCGGACAGGGGTCCCCCCTAGCTCCTATAATTCACCCCTCCACTTT. Protein: CASSRTGVPPSSYNSPLHF. V gene TRBV7-3 combines with J gene TRBJ1-6, with 9 nucleotides matching TRBD1. The CDR3 has 19 amino acids. Germline V gene data show CDR1 as SGHTA and CDR2 as FQGTGA. The V segment lost 5 bases and the J segment 0 bases; nucleotides outside the gene matches: 11.

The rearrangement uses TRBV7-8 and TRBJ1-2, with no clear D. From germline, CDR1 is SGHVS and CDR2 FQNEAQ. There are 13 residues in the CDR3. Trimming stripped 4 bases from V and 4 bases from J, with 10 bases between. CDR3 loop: CASSSLVGYGYTF. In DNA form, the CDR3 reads TGTGCCAGCAGCTCCCTCGTCGGCTATGGCTACACCTTC.

The CDR3 here is CASSLTGTGNQPQHF. The CDR3 DNA reads TGTGCCAGCAGCCTAACCGGGACAGGCAATCAGCCCCAGCATTTT. V is TRBV7-2 and J is TRBJ1-5; 7 positions match TRBD1. Trimming removed 5 bases from V and 2 bases from J; junction bases left unmatched: 6. Germline V CDR1 and CDR2: SGHTA, FQGNSA. This CDR3 has 15 residues.

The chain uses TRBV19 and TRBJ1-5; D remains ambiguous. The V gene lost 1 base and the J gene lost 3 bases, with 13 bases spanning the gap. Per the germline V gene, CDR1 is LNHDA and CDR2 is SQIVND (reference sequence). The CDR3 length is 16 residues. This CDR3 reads CASSIGAGRINQPQHF. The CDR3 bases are TGTGCCAGTAGTATAGGGGCAGGCCGAATCAATCAGCCCCAGCATTTT.

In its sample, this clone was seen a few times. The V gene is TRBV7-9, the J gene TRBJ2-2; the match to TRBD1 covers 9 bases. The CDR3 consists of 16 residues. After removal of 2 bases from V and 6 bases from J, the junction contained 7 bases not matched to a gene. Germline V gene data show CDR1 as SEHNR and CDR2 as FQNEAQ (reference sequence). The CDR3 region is CASSLTPGQGSGELFF. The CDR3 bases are TGTGCCAGCAGCTTAACACCGGGACAGGGCTCCGGGGAGCTGTTTTTT.

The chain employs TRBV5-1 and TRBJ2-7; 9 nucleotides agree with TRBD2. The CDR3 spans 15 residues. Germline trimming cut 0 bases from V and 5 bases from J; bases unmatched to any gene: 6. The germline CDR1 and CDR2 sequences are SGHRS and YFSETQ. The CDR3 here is CASSLAGTSIDEQYF. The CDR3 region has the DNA TGCGCCAGCAGCTTGGCGGGGACTAGCATCGACGAGCAGTACTTC.

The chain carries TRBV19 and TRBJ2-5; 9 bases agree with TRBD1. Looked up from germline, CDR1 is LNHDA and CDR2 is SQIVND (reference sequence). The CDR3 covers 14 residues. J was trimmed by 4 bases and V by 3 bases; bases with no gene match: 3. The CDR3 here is CASSMGTGSETQYF. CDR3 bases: TGTGCCAGTAGTATGGGGACAGGGTCAGAGACCCAGTACTTC.

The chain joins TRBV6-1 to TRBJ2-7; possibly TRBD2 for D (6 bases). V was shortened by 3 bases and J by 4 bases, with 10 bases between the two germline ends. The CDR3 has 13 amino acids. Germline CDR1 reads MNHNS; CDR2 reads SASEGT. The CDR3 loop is CASSELTRYEQYF. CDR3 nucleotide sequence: TGTGCCAGCAGTGAGTTGACTAGGTACGAGCAGTACTTC.

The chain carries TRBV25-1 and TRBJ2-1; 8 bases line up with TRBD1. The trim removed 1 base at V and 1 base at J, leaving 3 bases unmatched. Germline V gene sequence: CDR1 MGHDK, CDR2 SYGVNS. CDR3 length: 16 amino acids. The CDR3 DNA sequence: TGTGCCAGCAGTGAATCCGGACAGGGATCCTACAATGAGCAGTTCTTC. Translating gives CASSESGQGSYNEQFF.

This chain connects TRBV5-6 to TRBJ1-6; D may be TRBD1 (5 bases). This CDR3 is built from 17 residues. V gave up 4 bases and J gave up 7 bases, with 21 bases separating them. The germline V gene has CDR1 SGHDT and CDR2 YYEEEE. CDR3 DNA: TGTGCCAGCAGCGCCTTCCTCCGGGGCGGAGGGAATTCACCCCTCCACTTT. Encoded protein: CASSAFLRGGGNSPLHF.

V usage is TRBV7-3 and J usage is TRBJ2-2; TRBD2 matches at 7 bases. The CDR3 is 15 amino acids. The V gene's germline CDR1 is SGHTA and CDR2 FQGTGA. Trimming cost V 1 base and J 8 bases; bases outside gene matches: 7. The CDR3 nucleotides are TGTGCCAGCAGCTTAAATGGTGCGGGAGAAGGGGAGCTGTTTTTT. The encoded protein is CASSLNGAGEGELFF.

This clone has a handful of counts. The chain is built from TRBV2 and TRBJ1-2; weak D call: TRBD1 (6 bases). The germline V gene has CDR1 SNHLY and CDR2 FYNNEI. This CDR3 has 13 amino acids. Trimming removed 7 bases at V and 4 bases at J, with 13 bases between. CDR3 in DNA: TGTGCCAGCATCCTACAGGGCGGCTATGGCTACACCTTC. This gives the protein CASILQGGYGYTF.

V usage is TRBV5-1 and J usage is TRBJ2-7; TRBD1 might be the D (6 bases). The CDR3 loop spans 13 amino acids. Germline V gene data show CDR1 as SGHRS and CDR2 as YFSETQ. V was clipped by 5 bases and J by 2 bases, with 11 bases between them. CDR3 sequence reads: CASRRTDAYEQYF. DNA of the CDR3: TGCGCCAGCAGAAGGACAGACGCCTACGAGCAGTACTTC.

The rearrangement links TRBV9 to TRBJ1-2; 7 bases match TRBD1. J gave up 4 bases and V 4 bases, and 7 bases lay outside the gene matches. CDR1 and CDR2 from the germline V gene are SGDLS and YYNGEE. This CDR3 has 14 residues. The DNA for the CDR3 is TGTGCCAGCAGCCCGCGACAGGGTATCTATGGCTACACCTTC. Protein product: CASSPRQGIYGYTF. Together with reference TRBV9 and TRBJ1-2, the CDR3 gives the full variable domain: DSGVTQTPKHLITATGQRVTLRCSPRSGDLSVYWYQQSLDQGLQFLIQYYNGEERAKGNILERFSAQQFPDLHSELNLSSLELGDSALYFCASSPRQGIYGYTFGSGTRLTVV.

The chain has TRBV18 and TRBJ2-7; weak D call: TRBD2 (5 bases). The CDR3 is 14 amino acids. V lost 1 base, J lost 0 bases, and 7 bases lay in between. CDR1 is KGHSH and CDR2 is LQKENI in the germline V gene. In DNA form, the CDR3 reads TGTGCCAGCTCACCACGGAGGAGCTCCTACGAGCAGTACTTC. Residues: CASSPRRSSYEQYF.

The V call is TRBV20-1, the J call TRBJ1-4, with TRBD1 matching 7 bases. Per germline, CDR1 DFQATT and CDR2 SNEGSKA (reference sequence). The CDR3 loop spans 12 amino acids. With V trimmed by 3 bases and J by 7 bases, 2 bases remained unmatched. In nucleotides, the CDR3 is TGCAGTGCTAGTAACAGGGGTGAAAAACTGTTTTTT. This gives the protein CSASNRGEKLFF.

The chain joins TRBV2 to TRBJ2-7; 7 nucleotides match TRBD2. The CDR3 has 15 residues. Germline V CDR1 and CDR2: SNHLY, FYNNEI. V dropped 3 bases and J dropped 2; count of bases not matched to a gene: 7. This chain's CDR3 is CASSEMWEGTYEQYF. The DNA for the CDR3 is TGTGCCAGCAGTGAGATGTGGGAGGGTACCTACGAGCAGTACTTC.

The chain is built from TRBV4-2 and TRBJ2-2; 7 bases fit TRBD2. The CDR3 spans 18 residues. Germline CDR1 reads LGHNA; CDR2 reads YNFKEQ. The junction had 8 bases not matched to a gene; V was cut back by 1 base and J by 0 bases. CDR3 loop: CASSQVVLADANTGELFF. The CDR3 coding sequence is TGTGCCAGCAGCCAAGTGGTGCTAGCGGACGCGAACACCGGGGAGCTGTTTTTT.

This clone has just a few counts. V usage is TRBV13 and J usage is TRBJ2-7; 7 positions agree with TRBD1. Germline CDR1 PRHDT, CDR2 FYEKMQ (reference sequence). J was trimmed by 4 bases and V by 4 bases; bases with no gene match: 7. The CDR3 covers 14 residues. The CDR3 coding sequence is TGTGCCAGCAGCTCAAACCCAGGGGGATACGAGCAGTACTTC. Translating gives CASSSNPGGYEQYF.

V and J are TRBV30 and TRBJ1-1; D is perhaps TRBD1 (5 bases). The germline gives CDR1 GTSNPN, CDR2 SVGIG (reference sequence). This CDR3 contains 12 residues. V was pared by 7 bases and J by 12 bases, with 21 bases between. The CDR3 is CASSRGGVTTFF. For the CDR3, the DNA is TGTGCCTCCTCCCGGGGGGGAGTGACGACTTTCTTT.

CDR3 residues: CASSLGGTGGMNTQYF. CDR3 DNA sequence: TGTGCCAGCAGCTTAGGGGGGACAGGGGGCATGAATACGCAGTATTTT. The J gene is TRBJ2-3, the V gene TRBV7-2; TRBD1 agrees at 12 bases. The CDR3 totals 16 residues. CDR1 SGHTA and CDR2 FQGNSA come from the germline V gene. V shed 1 base and J 7 bases; nucleotides not matched to a gene: 6.

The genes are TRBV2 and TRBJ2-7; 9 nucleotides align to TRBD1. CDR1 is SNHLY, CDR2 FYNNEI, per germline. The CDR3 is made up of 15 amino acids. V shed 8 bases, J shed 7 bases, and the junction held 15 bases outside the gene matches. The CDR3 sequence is CASSLRGTGSREQYF. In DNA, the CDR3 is TGTGCCAGCTCCCTTCGAGGGACAGGGTCGCGGGAGCAGTACTTC.

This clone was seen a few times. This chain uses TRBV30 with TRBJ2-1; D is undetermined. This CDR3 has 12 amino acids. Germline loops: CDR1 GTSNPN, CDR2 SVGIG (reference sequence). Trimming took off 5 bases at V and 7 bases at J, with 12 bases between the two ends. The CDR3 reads CAWDGRGNEQFF. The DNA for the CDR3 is TGTGCCTGGGACGGCAGAGGTAATGAGCAGTTCTTC. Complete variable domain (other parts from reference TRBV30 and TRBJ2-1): SQTIHQWPATLVQPVGSPLSLECTVEGTSNPNLYWYRQAAGRGLQLLFYSVGIGQISSEVPQNLSASRPQDRQFILSSKKLLLSDSGFYLCAWDGRGNEQFFGPGTRLTVL.

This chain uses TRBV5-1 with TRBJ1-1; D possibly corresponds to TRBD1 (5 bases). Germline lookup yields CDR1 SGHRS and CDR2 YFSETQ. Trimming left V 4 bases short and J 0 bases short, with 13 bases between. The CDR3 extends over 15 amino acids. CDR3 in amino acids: CASSPGRTLNTEAFF. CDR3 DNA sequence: TGCGCCAGCAGCCCCGGCCGGACATTGAACACTGAAGCTTTCTTT.

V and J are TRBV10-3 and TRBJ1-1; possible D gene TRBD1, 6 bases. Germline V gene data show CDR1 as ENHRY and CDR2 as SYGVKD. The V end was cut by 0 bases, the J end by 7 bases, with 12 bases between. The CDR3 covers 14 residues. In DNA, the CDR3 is TGTGCCATCAGTGAGTCGTCCGCAGGGGATGAAGCTTTCTTT. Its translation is CAISESSAGDEAFF.

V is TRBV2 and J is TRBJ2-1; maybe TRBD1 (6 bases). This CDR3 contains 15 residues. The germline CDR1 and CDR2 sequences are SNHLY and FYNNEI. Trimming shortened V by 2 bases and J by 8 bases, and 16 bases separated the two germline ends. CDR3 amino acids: CASSERGFRNDEQFF. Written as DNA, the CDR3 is TGTGCCAGCAGTGAAAGGGGGTTCAGGAACGATGAGCAGTTCTTC.

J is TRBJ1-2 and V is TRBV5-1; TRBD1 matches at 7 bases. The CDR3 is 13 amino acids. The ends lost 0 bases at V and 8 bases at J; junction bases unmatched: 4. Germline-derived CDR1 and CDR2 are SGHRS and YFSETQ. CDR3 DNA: TGCGCCAGCAGCTTGGAAAGGGGGCTCGGCTACACCTTC. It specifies CASSLERGLGYTF.

The CDR3 DNA reads as TGTGCCAGCAGGAAACTAGCGGGGGGTCCCTACGAGCAGTACTTC. It yields the protein CASRKLAGGPYEQYF. The chain has TRBV11-2 and TRBJ2-7, with 12 bases aligning to TRBD2. Germline V gene lookup returns CDR1 SGHAT and CDR2 FQNNGV. The V segment lost 6 bases and the J segment 2 bases; nucleotides outside the gene matches: 5. The CDR3 runs 15 residues. The full variable domain, with the rest looked up from reference TRBV11-2 and TRBJ2-7, is EAGVAQSPRYKIIEKRQSVAFWCNPISGHATLYWYQQILGQGPKLLIQFQNNGVVDDSQLPKDRFSAERLKGVDSTLKIQPAKLEDSAVYLCASRKLAGGPYEQYFGPGTRLTVT.